These 14 T cell receptor beta chains share one sample of origin, sequenced in a study of shared clonotypes between healthy human individuals. Produced via immunoSEQ multiplex PCR; TCRdb's table is partial and in-frame only. The sample lists under 2,500,000 clones, around 95% seen once, with around 0.13% in the top ten. The sequenced sample consisted of naive CD4+ T cells sorted from blood. Subset indicated: CD45RA+ positively selected. The source is a man aged 18-30 years in good health.

The rearrangement uses TRBV18 and TRBJ2-3; D unresolved. The CDR3 runs to 19 residues. The germline CDR1 and CDR2 sequences are KGHSH and LQKENI. The ends were cut back, 3 bases at V and 1 base at J, with 23 bases in the middle. CDR3 residues: CASSPRSQATTSRTDTQYF. The DNA for the CDR3 is TGTGCCAGCTCACCCCGCAGTCAAGCCACCACTTCGCGCACAGATACGCAGTATTTT.

V is TRBV5-4 and J is TRBJ1-6, with 8 bases fitting TRBD1. Germline CDR1 reads SGHNT; CDR2 reads YYREEE (reference sequence). The V and J ends lost 5 bases and 9 bases, in that order; junction bases with no gene match: 4. The CDR3 sequence is 13 residues long. The CDR3 here is CASSGQGFSPLHF. DNA of the CDR3: TGTGCCAGCAGTGGACAGGGTTTTTCACCCCTCCACTTT.

The table lists this clone with a count of one. V gene TRBV7-9 combines with J gene TRBJ1-2, with D perhaps matching TRBD1 (6 bases). With 4 bases removed from V and 2 bases from J, the gap between germline ends came to 14 bases. Germline values: CDR1 SEHNR, CDR2 FQNEAQ (reference sequence). The CDR3 spans 15 residues. The CDR3 loop is CASSWAHTGNYGYTF. DNA for the CDR3: TGTGCCAGCAGCTGGGCCCACACAGGGAACTATGGCTACACCTTC.

The chain carries TRBV15 and TRBJ2-7, with 9 bases identical to TRBD1. Losses at the gene ends were 6 bases for V and 5 bases for J; bases not matched to a gene: 14. The CDR3 length is 16 residues. Germline CDR1 reads LNHNV; CDR2 reads YYDKDF (reference sequence). This CDR3 is CATSHPRDRVQNEQYF. The CDR3 nucleotides are TGTGCCACCAGTCACCCCCGGGACAGGGTCCAAAACGAGCAGTACTTC.

The chain has TRBV27 and TRBJ2-1; a possible D gene is TRBD1 (6 bases). Looked up from germline, CDR1 is MNHEY and CDR2 is SMNVEV (reference sequence). Between the trimmed V and J ends, which lost 6 bases and 3 bases, there was a span of 9 bases. The CDR3 covers 13 residues. This CDR3 is CASRGANYNEQFF. The DNA for the CDR3 is TGTGCCAGCAGGGGGGCCAACTACAATGAGCAGTTCTTC.

V usage is TRBV4-1 and J usage is TRBJ2-2, with 8 bases aligning to TRBD1. Losses at the gene ends were 4 bases for V and 5 bases for J; bases not matched to a gene: 9. Germline-derived CDR1 and CDR2 are MGHRA and YSYEKL. This CDR3 has 16 amino acids. The CDR3 region is CASSLHGQGATGELFF. Written as DNA, the CDR3 is TGCGCCAGCAGCCTCCACGGCCAGGGGGCGACCGGGGAGCTGTTTTTT.

This clone was counted a single time. The gene calls are TRBV29-1 and TRBJ1-2; no clear D. From germline, CDR1 is SQVTM and CDR2 ANQGSEA. V was shortened by 4 bases and J by 3 bases, with 21 bases between the two germline ends. The CDR3 covers 16 residues. DNA for the CDR3: TGCAGCGTTGCGCCGCGACCGGGTTGGCGGGACTATGGCTACACCTTC. Protein: CSVAPRPGWRDYGYTF.

Regarding this clone: The sample carries other DNA sequences with the same CDR3. The genes are TRBV11-2 and TRBJ1-1, with D unresolved. The CDR3 spans 13 residues. Germline CDR1 reads SGHAT; CDR2 reads FQNNGV. V was pared by 1 base and J by 1 base, with 4 bases between. CDR3 sequence: CASSLGENTEAFF. The CDR3 nucleotides read TGTGCCAGCAGCTTAGGGGAGAACACTGAAGCTTTCTTT.

CDR3 nucleotide sequence: TGTGCCAGCAGTTCTACAGGGGAATGGGGAAACATTCAGTACTTC. It translates to CASSSTGEWGNIQYF. This chain joins TRBV28 and TRBJ2-4; TRBD1 matches at 7 bases. CDR1 and CDR2 (germline): MDHEN, SYDVKM. The CDR3 covers 15 residues. The trim removed 4 bases at V and 6 bases at J, leaving 9 bases unmatched.

The gene calls are TRBV5-1 and TRBJ1-1; D might be TRBD1 (5 bases). V lost 1 base to trimming and J lost 3 bases, with 10 bases between them. The CDR3 is made up of 14 amino acids. CDR1 SGHRS and CDR2 YFSETQ come from the germline V gene. CDR3 region: CASSLIQVDTEAFF. The CDR3, as DNA: TGCGCCAGCAGCTTGATACAGGTCGACACTGAAGCTTTCTTT.

This chain connects TRBV7-9 to TRBJ2-1; 11 nucleotides agree with TRBD2. CDR3 length equals 17 residues. Germline loops: CDR1 SEHNR, CDR2 FQNEAQ (reference sequence). V shed 4 bases, J shed 10 bases, and the junction held 15 bases outside the gene matches. The CDR3 DNA reads as TGTGCCAGCAGCTACCCTAGCGGGGGGAGCCTAGGGTTCGAGCAGTTCTTC. Encoded protein: CASSYPSGGSLGFEQFF. The entire variable domain, with the rest obtained from reference TRBV7-9 and TRBJ2-1, is as follows: DTGVSQNPRHKITKRGQNVTFRCDPISEHNRLYWYRQTLGQGPEFLTYFQNEAQLEKSRLLSDRFSAERPKGSFSTLEIQRTEQGDSAMYLCASSYPSGGSLGFEQFFGPGTRLTVL.

This clone showed up just once. V gene TRBV11-2 combines with J gene TRBJ2-5; D is undetermined. V dropped 5 bases and J dropped 5 bases, with 6 bases sitting between them. Germline CDR1 reads SGHAT; CDR2 reads FQNNGV. CDR3 length equals 11 residues. As DNA, the CDR3 is TGTGCCAGCAGCAATCGGGAGACCCAGTACTTC. This gives the protein CASSNRETQYF.

This sequence joins TRBV10-3 and TRBJ2-6; D gene ambiguous. V was cut by 2 bases and J by 0 bases, with 5 bases left in between. Per the germline V gene, CDR1 is ENHRY and CDR2 is SYGVKD. The CDR3 is made up of 15 amino acids. CDR3 nucleotides: TGTGCCATCAGTGAGGACCTCTCTGGGGCCAACGTCCTGACTTTC. Translating gives CAISEDLSGANVLTF.

The rearrangement joins TRBV19 to TRBJ2-3; D is perhaps TRBD2 (6 bases). The germline V gene has CDR1 LNHDA and CDR2 SQIVND (reference sequence). Trimming stripped 5 bases from V and 0 bases from J, with 18 bases between. The CDR3 has 17 residues. In DNA, the CDR3 is TGTGCCAGTAGTTCCGGGAGCGGGTCGGCTAGCACAGATACGCAGTATTTT. It encodes CASSSGSGSASTDTQYF.